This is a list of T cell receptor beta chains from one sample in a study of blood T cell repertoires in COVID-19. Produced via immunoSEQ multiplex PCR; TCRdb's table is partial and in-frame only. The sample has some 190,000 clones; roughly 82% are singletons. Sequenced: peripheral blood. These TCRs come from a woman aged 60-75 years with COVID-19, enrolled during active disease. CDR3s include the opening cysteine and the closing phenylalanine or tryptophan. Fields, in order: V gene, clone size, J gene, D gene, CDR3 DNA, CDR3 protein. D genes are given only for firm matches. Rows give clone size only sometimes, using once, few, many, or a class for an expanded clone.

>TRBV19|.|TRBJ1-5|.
TGTGCCAGTAGTATAGATCGAAGGGGAGGTTATCAGCCCCAGCATTTT
CASSIDRRGGYQPQHF
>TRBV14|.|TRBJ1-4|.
TGTGCCAGCAGCCCTTCCGAGCGACAGTCCCATGAAAAACTGTTTTTT
CASSPSERQSHEKLFF
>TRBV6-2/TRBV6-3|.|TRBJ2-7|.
TGTGCCAGCAGTTACTCACTAAAGGACATTACCACTTACGAGCAGTACTTC
CASSYSLKDITTYEQYF
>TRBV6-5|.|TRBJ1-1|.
TGTGCCAGCAGTTACGGTCGGAGCGGGGGTGGAACTGAAGCTTTCTTT
CASSYGRSGGGTEAFF
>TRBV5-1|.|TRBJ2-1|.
TGCGCCAGCAGCCTGCCCCGAGCGGACGATGAGCAGTTCTTC
CASSLPRADDEQFF
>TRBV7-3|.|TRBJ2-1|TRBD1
TGTGCCAGCAGCAATACCCGGACAGGGAATGAGCAGTTCTTC
CASSNTRTGNEQFF
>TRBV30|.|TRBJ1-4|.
TGTGCCTGGAGGCCCCCAGGGGCTTGGGAAAAACTGTTTTTT
CAWRPPGAWEKLFF
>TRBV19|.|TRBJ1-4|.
TGTGCCAGTAGTATAGATCCACGGGACTCCCAGGCAAATGAAAAACTGTTTTTT
CASSIDPRDSQANEKLFF
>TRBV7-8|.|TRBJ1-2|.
TGTGCCAGCAGCCCCGGGACTCCTCGCCAGTATGGCTACACCTTC
CASSPGTPRQYGYTF
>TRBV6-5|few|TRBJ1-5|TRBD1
TGTGCCAGCAGTTCCCGACAGGGGGTGGGTCAGCCCCAGCATTTT
CASSSRQGVGQPQHF
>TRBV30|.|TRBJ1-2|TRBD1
TGTGCCTGGAGTGCGGGTCAGGGGGACATTTCTCGATATGGCTACACCTTC
CAWSAGQGDISRYGYTF
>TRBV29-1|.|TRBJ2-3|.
TGCAGCGTTTCGGGACTTAGCACAGATACGCAGTATTTT
CSVSGLSTDTQYF
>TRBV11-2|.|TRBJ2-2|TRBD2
TGTGCCAGCAGCGATAGCGGGAGAGTCGCCGGGGAGCTGTTTTTT
CASSDSGRVAGELFF
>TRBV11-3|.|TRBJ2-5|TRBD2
TGTGCCAGCAGCTCCCGGACTAGCGGGAGGAAAGAGACCCAGTACTTC
CASSSRTSGRKETQYF
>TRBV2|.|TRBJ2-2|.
TGTGCCAGCCAACAAGGACTAACGAACACCGGGGAGCTGTTTTTT
CASQQGLTNTGELFF
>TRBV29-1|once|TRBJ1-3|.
TGCAGCGTTGAGGCCCATGACTCTGGAAACACCATATATTTT
CSVEAHDSGNTIYF
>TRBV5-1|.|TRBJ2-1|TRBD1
TGCGCCAGCAGCCTAACGGACAGGGCGGGCGATGAGCAGTTCTTC
CASSLTDRAGDEQFF
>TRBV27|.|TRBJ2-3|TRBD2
TGTGCCAGCAGTTTCCTTAGCGGGGGGGCAAAGGATACGCAGTATTTT
CASSFLSGGAKDTQYF
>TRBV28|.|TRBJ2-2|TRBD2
TGTGCCAGCAGTCCAGGGACTAGCGGGAGAAACGGGGAGCTGTTTTTT
CASSPGTSGRNGELFF
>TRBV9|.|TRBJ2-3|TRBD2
TGTGCCAGCAGCCTTAGCGGGGCTAGCACAGATACGCAGTATTTT
CASSLSGASTDTQYF
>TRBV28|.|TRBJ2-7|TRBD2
TGTGCCAGCCGAGCGGGAAACTCCTACGAGCAGTACTTC
CASRAGNSYEQYF
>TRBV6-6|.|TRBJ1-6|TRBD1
TGTGCCAGCAGTCTGAGACAGGGAAGGGGATATAATTCACCCCTCCACTTT
CASSLRQGRGYNSPLHF
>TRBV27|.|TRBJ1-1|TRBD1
TGTGCCAGCAGACCGACAGGGTCGAACACTGAAGCTTTCTTT
CASRPTGSNTEAFF
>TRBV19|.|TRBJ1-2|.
TGTGCCAGTAGTACCTCCCTGGAGGACTACTATGGCTACACCTTC
CASSTSLEDYYGYTF
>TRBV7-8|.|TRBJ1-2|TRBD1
TGTGCCAGCAGCCCCGTATCCGGGACAGGCTATGGCTACACCTTC
CASSPVSGTGYGYTF
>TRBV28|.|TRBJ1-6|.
TGTGCCAGCAGTTTATACGTGGAGACGGCACCCCTCCACTTT
CASSLYVETAPLHF
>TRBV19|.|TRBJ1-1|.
TGTGCCAGTAGTATTCTCCCGGGGAGGGACACTGAAGCTTTCTTT
CASSILPGRDTEAFF
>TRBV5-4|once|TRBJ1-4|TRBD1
TGTGCCAGCAGCGTTGACAGGGGTTTGAGAGAAAAACTGTTTTTT
CASSVDRGLREKLFF
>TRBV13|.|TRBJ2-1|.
TGTGCCAGCAGCGTACTACGGGATATCTCCTACAATGAGCAGTTCTTC
CASSVLRDISYNEQFF